This TCR beta chain originates from a study of T-cell reconstitution after alpha-beta-depleted transplantation in children. This sample's TCRbeta library carried unique molecular identifier barcodes. Each CDR3 protein is one row after TCRdb ran MiXCR on the PCR reads. Of 450,000 to 600,000 distinct CDR3 sequences in the sample, about 16% were seen once. This clonotype was recorded many times. V was pared by 6 bases and J by 0 bases, with 6 bases between. This CDR3 comprises 12 residues. Germline-derived CDR1 and CDR2 are SEHNR and FQNEAQ (reference sequence). Sequenced material: PBMCs from the stem cell graft donor, taken from the stem cell graft. The clonotype originates from a human donor who donated a stem cell graft to a child with acute lymphoblastic leukemia. This chain connects TRBV7-9 to TRBJ2-7; no clear D. CDR3 loop: CASSSSSYEQYF. In nucleotides, the CDR3 is TGTGCCAGCAGTTCCAGCTCCTACGAGCAGTACTTC.